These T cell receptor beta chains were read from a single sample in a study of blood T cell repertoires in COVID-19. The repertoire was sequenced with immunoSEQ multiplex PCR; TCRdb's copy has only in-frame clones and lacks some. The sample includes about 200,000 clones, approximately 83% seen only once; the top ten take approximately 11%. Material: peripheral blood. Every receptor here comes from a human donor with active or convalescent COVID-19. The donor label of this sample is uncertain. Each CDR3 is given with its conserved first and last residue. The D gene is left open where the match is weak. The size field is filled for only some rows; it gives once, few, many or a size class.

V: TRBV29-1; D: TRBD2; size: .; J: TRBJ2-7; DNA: TGCAGCGTTGAAGTGGGACTAGCGGGACAGCGGGACGAGCAGTACTTC; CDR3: CSVEVGLAGQRDEQYF
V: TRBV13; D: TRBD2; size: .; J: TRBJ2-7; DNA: TGTGCCAGCAGCCCCTGGACTAGCCACTACGAGCAGTACTTC; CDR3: CASSPWTSHYEQYF
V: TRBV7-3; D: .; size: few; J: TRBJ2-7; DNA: TGTGCCAGCAGCCAACAACAGGGCGGGCTCTACGAGCAGTACTTC; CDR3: CASSQQQGGLYEQYF
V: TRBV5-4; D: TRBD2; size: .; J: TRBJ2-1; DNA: TGTGCCAGCAGGACTAGCGGGAGTGGAGACAATGAGCAGTTCTTC; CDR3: CASRTSGSGDNEQFF
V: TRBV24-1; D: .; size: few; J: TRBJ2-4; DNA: TGTGCCACCAGTGATCTCCGTCTAGGGGACATTCAGTACTTC; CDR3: CATSDLRLGDIQYF
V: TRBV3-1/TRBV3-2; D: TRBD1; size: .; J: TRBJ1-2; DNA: TGTGCCAGCAGCCTATCGGACAGGGGCTATGGCTACACCTTC; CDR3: CASSLSDRGYGYTF
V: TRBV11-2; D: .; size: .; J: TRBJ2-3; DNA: TGTGCCAGCAGCTTAGGCCCCTCCGAGAGGTACACGCAGTATTTT; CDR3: CASSLGPSERYTQYF
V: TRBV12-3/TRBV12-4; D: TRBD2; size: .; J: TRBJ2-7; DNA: TGTGCCAGCAGTTATTTAGCGGGAGAAAGGTACTTC; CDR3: CASSYLAGERYF
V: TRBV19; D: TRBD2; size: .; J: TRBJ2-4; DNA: TGTGCCAGTAGTATAGATCTGGGGACTAGCGCCGGGAGGGCCAAAAACATTCAGTACTTC; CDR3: CASSIDLGTSAGRAKNIQYF
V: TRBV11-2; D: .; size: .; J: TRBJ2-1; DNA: TGTGCCAGCAGCTTAGCCGACAATGAGCAGTTCTTC; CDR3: CASSLADNEQFF
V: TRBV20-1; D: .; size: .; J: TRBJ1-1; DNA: TGCAGTGTAACGACGGGGACTGAAGCTTTCTTT; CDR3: CSVTTGTEAFF